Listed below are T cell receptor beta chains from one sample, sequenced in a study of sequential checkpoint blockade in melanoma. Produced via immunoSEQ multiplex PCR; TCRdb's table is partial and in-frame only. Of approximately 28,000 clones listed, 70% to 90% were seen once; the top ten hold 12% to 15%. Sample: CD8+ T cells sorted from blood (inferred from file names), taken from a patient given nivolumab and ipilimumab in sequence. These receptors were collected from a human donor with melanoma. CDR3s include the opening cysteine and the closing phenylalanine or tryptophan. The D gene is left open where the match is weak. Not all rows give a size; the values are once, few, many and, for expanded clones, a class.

CDR3aa: CASSSAYSYNEQFF
CDR3nt: TGTGCCAGCAGTTCCGCCTACTCCTACAATGAGCAGTTCTTC
v_gene: TRBV27
j_gene: TRBJ2-1
abundance: few
d_gene: -

CDR3aa: CASSAQQGELFF
CDR3nt: TGTGCCAGCAGCGCCCAACAAGGGGAGCTGTTTTTT
v_gene: TRBV7-2
j_gene: TRBJ2-2
abundance: -
d_gene: -

CDR3aa: CASSQAGLTSSTDTQYF
CDR3nt: TGCGCCAGCAGCCAGGCTGGACTGACTTCTAGCACAGATACGCAGTATTTT
v_gene: TRBV4-3
j_gene: TRBJ2-3
abundance: -
d_gene: -

CDR3aa: CASSRGQVPYNEQFF
CDR3nt: TGTGCCAGCAGCCGAGGACAGGTCCCATACAATGAGCAGTTCTTC
v_gene: TRBV9
j_gene: TRBJ2-1
abundance: -
d_gene: TRBD1

CDR3aa: CASSGQGPEAFF
CDR3nt: TGTGCCAGCAGTGGGCAGGGTCCTGAAGCTTTCTTT
v_gene: TRBV6-1
j_gene: TRBJ1-1
abundance: -
d_gene: -

CDR3aa: CASSQGPEGDTQYF
CDR3nt: TGCGCCAGCAGCCAAGGCCCGGAGGGAGATACGCAGTATTTT
v_gene: TRBV4-1
j_gene: TRBJ2-3
abundance: -
d_gene: -

CDR3aa: CASSPPKRVSSYEQYF
CDR3nt: TGTGCCAGCTCACCTCCTAAGAGGGTGAGCTCCTACGAGCAGTACTTC
v_gene: TRBV18
j_gene: TRBJ2-7
abundance: -
d_gene: -

CDR3aa: CASSQGGGGYNEQFF
CDR3nt: TGCGCCAGCAGCCAAGGTGGCGGGGGCTACAATGAGCAGTTCTTC
v_gene: TRBV4-3
j_gene: TRBJ2-1
abundance: -
d_gene: TRBD2

CDR3aa: CASSQTPGASYEQYF
CDR3nt: TGCGCCAGCAGCCAAACGCCAGGGGCATCCTACGAGCAGTACTTC
v_gene: TRBV4-3
j_gene: TRBJ2-7
abundance: -
d_gene: -

CDR3aa: CASRNLGAASYEQYF
CDR3nt: TGTGCCAGCAGAAACCTGGGGGCGGCTTCCTACGAGCAGTACTTC
v_gene: TRBV27
j_gene: TRBJ2-7
abundance: -
d_gene: -

CDR3aa: CASSPWPQHF
CDR3nt: TGTGCCAGCAGCCCATGGCCCCAGCATTTT
v_gene: TRBV11-3
j_gene: TRBJ1-5
abundance: -
d_gene: -

CDR3aa: CASSLGDSWGYTF
CDR3nt: TGTGCCAGCAGCTTAGGGGACAGCTGGGGCTACACCTTC
v_gene: TRBV5-6
j_gene: TRBJ1-2
abundance: -
d_gene: TRBD1

CDR3aa: CASSLGGGAYEQYF
CDR3nt: TGTGCCAGCAGCTTAGGCGGGGGAGCCTACGAGCAGTACTTC
v_gene: TRBV7-9
j_gene: TRBJ2-7
abundance: -
d_gene: TRBD2

CDR3aa: CASSRDGLAVYNEQFF
CDR3nt: TGCGCCAGCTCCCGGGACGGACTAGCAGTTTACAATGAGCAGTTCTTC
v_gene: TRBV4-1
j_gene: TRBJ2-1
abundance: -
d_gene: TRBD2

CDR3aa: CASSLDQVIPATNEKLFF
CDR3nt: TGTGCCAGCAGCTTAGATCAGGTGATACCCGCAACTAATGAAAAACTGTTTTTT
v_gene: TRBV11-3
j_gene: TRBJ1-4
abundance: -
d_gene: -

CDR3aa: CAISESGQGLSADTQYF
CDR3nt: TGTGCCATCAGTGAGTCTGGGCAGGGTTTATCCGCAGATACGCAGTATTTT
v_gene: TRBV10-3
j_gene: TRBJ2-3
abundance: -
d_gene: -

CDR3aa: CASTEAGEVYF
CDR3nt: TGTGCCAGTACGGAGGCGGGAGAGGTGTACTTC
v_gene: TRBV19
j_gene: TRBJ2-7
abundance: few
d_gene: TRBD2

CDR3aa: CASSQTGGAVYGANVLTF
CDR3nt: TGTGCCAGTAGCCAGACAGGGGGCGCAGTTTATGGGGCCAACGTCCTGACTTTC
v_gene: TRBV19
j_gene: TRBJ2-6
abundance: -
d_gene: TRBD1

CDR3aa: CASSFPLRSDEQFF
CDR3nt: TGTGCCAGCAGCTTCCCCCTCCGGTCCGATGAGCAGTTCTTC
v_gene: TRBV7-3
j_gene: TRBJ2-1
abundance: -
d_gene: -

CDR3aa: CASSWMLADYEQYF
CDR3nt: TGTGCCAGCAGCTGGATGCTAGCGGACTACGAGCAGTACTTC
v_gene: TRBV5-6
j_gene: TRBJ2-7
abundance: -
d_gene: TRBD2

CDR3aa: CASSQARTGLSNQPQHF
CDR3nt: TGTGCCAGCAGCCAAGCCCGGACAGGACTTAGCAATCAGCCCCAGCATTTT
v_gene: TRBV14
j_gene: TRBJ1-5
abundance: -
d_gene: TRBD1

CDR3aa: CASRKTVAALIYNEQFF
CDR3nt: TGTGCCAGCCGCAAAACTGTAGCGGCCTTGATCTACAATGAGCAGTTCTTC
v_gene: TRBV28
j_gene: TRBJ2-1
abundance: -
d_gene: -

CDR3aa: CASSQVWTSGPQETQYF
CDR3nt: TGCGCCAGCAGCCAAGTGTGGACTAGCGGCCCCCAAGAGACCCAGTACTTC
v_gene: TRBV4-1
j_gene: TRBJ2-5
abundance: -
d_gene: TRBD2

CDR3aa: CASTGGTGGNTIYF
CDR3nt: TGTGCCAGCACCGGCGGGACAGGCGGAAACACCATATATTTT
v_gene: TRBV6-5
j_gene: TRBJ1-3
abundance: once
d_gene: TRBD1

CDR3aa: CASSKAASGCSYNEQFF
CDR3nt: TGTGCCAGCAGCAAAGCGGCTAGCGGTTGCTCCTACAATGAGCAGTTCTTC
v_gene: TRBV21-1
j_gene: TRBJ2-1
abundance: -
d_gene: -

CDR3aa: CASRNDRGFYEQYF
CDR3nt: TGTGCCAGCAGGAATGACAGGGGGTTCTACGAGCAGTACTTC
v_gene: TRBV6-1
j_gene: TRBJ2-7
abundance: -
d_gene: TRBD1

CDR3aa: CASSQSPGGAGELFF
CDR3nt: TGCGCCAGCAGTCAATCACCAGGGGGAGCCGGGGAGCTGTTTTTT
v_gene: TRBV23-1
j_gene: TRBJ2-2
abundance: -
d_gene: TRBD1

CDR3aa: CASRLGQLSNQPQHF
CDR3nt: TGTGCCAGCAGACTGGGACAGTTAAGCAATCAGCCCCAGCATTTT
v_gene: TRBV27
j_gene: TRBJ1-5
abundance: once
d_gene: TRBD1

CDR3aa: CASSGAGVNEQFF
CDR3nt: TGTGCCAGCAGTGGTGCCGGAGTCAATGAGCAGTTCTTC
v_gene: TRBV2
j_gene: TRBJ2-1
abundance: -
d_gene: -

CDR3aa: CASSDISGTPFF
CDR3nt: TGTGCCAGCAGCGATATTAGCGGGACACCGTTCTTC
v_gene: TRBV9
j_gene: TRBJ2-1
abundance: -
d_gene: TRBD2

CDR3aa: CATSGDSLNTGELFF
CDR3nt: TGTGCCACGTCGGGGGACTCCTTGAACACCGGGGAGCTGTTTTTT
v_gene: TRBV28
j_gene: TRBJ2-2
abundance: -
d_gene: -

CDR3aa: CASSIGTVYSNQPQHF
CDR3nt: TGTGCCAGTAGTATAGGGACAGTGTATAGCAATCAGCCCCAGCATTTT
v_gene: TRBV19
j_gene: TRBJ1-5
abundance: few
d_gene: -

CDR3aa: CASSSGLAGGEETQYF
CDR3nt: TGTGCCAGCAGCTCGGGTTTAGCGGGAGGGGAGGAGACCCAGTACTTC
v_gene: TRBV7-3
j_gene: TRBJ2-5
abundance: -
d_gene: TRBD2

CDR3aa: CASSPRQGTSIMNTEAFF
CDR3nt: TGTGCCAGTAGTCCACGACAGGGGACATCTATTATGAACACTGAAGCTTTCTTT
v_gene: TRBV19
j_gene: TRBJ1-1
abundance: -
d_gene: TRBD1

CDR3aa: CASSSNTGLAEAFF
CDR3nt: TGTGCCAGCAGCTCCAATACAGGTCTAGCTGAAGCTTTCTTT
v_gene: TRBV5-4
j_gene: TRBJ1-1
abundance: -
d_gene: -

CDR3aa: CASGSRLAGGPFDEQFF
CDR3nt: TGTGCCAGCGGCTCCCGACTAGCGGGGGGCCCTTTTGATGAGCAGTTCTTC
v_gene: TRBV9
j_gene: TRBJ2-1
abundance: -
d_gene: TRBD2

CDR3aa: CASSIGRLYEQFF
CDR3nt: TGTGCCAGTAGTATTGGTCGACTCTATGAGCAGTTCTTC
v_gene: TRBV19
j_gene: TRBJ2-1
abundance: -
d_gene: -

CDR3aa: CASSPIAGGSYEQYF
CDR3nt: TGTGCCAGCAGTCCTATAGCGGGGGGCTCCTACGAGCAGTACTTC
v_gene: TRBV28
j_gene: TRBJ2-7
abundance: -
d_gene: TRBD2

CDR3aa: CASSLGQGNYGYTF
CDR3nt: TGTGCCAGCAGCTTAGGACAGGGGAACTATGGCTACACCTTC
v_gene: TRBV7-3
j_gene: TRBJ1-2
abundance: -
d_gene: TRBD1

CDR3aa: CASSLTGALDSPLHF
CDR3nt: TGTGCCAGCAGCCTCACAGGGGCCCTAGATTCACCCCTCCACTTT
v_gene: TRBV7-8
j_gene: TRBJ1-6
abundance: -
d_gene: TRBD1

CDR3aa: CASSPHDRDEQYF
CDR3nt: TGTGCCAGCAGTCCACACGACAGGGACGAGCAGTACTTC
v_gene: TRBV27
j_gene: TRBJ2-7
abundance: -
d_gene: TRBD1

CDR3aa: CASSLTESGANVLTF
CDR3nt: TGTGCCAGCAGCTTAACCGAGTCTGGGGCCAACGTCCTGACTTTC
v_gene: TRBV5-5
j_gene: TRBJ2-6
abundance: few
d_gene: -

CDR3aa: CASSEVDSFNEKLFF
CDR3nt: TGTGCCAGCAGTGAGGTTGACAGCTTTAATGAAAAACTGTTTTTT
v_gene: TRBV25-1
j_gene: TRBJ1-4
abundance: -
d_gene: -

CDR3aa: CASSEGNRGPGNTIYF
CDR3nt: TGTGCCAGCAGTGAGGGAAACAGGGGGCCAGGAAACACCATATATTTT
v_gene: TRBV6-4
j_gene: TRBJ1-3
abundance: few
d_gene: TRBD1

CDR3aa: CASSLGQAEETQYF
CDR3nt: TGTGCCAGCAGCCTCGGACAGGCCGAAGAGACCCAGTACTTC
v_gene: TRBV5-6
j_gene: TRBJ2-5
abundance: -
d_gene: TRBD1

CDR3aa: CASSLGQGKNIQYF
CDR3nt: TGTGCCAGCAGCTTGGGACAGGGAAAAAACATTCAGTACTTC
v_gene: TRBV5-6
j_gene: TRBJ2-4
abundance: once
d_gene: TRBD1

CDR3aa: CASTWAGNTGELFF
CDR3nt: TGTGCCAGCACTTGGGCAGGGAACACCGGGGAGCTGTTTTTT
v_gene: TRBV19
j_gene: TRBJ2-2
abundance: -
d_gene: -

CDR3aa: CAWGGDSLSSGANVLTF
CDR3nt: TGTGCCTGGGGTGGAGACAGTCTTTCTTCTGGGGCCAACGTCCTGACTTTC
v_gene: TRBV30
j_gene: TRBJ2-6
abundance: -
d_gene: -

CDR3aa: CASRLAGGLRNEQFF
CDR3nt: TGTGCCAGCAGATTAGCGGGAGGGCTAAGGAATGAGCAGTTCTTC
v_gene: TRBV7-3
j_gene: TRBJ2-1
abundance: -
d_gene: TRBD2

CDR3aa: CASSPRESYEQYF
CDR3nt: TGTGCCAGCTCACCGCGGGAGAGCTACGAGCAGTACTTC
v_gene: TRBV18
j_gene: TRBJ2-7
abundance: few
d_gene: TRBD2

CDR3aa: CASRFDRGITNYGYTF
CDR3nt: TGTGCCAGCAGATTCGACAGGGGTATCACTAACTATGGCTACACCTTC
v_gene: TRBV28
j_gene: TRBJ1-2
abundance: -
d_gene: TRBD1

CDR3aa: CASRLDSRNSYNSPLHF
CDR3nt: TGCGCCAGCAGGCTGGACAGTCGAAACTCCTATAATTCCCCCCTCCACTTT
v_gene: TRBV4-1
j_gene: TRBJ1-6
abundance: few
d_gene: -

CDR3aa: CASRLAGLPGETQYF
CDR3nt: TGTGCCAGCAGGTTAGCGGGACTACCGGGGGAGACCCAGTACTTC
v_gene: TRBV28
j_gene: TRBJ2-5
abundance: -
d_gene: TRBD2

CDR3aa: CASRGTSGGVVQFF
CDR3nt: TGTGCCAGCCGAGGGACTAGCGGGGGAGTAGTGCAGTTCTTC
v_gene: TRBV14
j_gene: TRBJ2-1
abundance: -
d_gene: TRBD2

CDR3aa: CATSRDRGGRTQYF
CDR3nt: TGTGCCACCAGCAGAGATCGCGGGGGGAGGACCCAGTACTTC
v_gene: TRBV15
j_gene: TRBJ2-5
abundance: once
d_gene: TRBD2

CDR3aa: CASSKPQGTSYNEQFF
CDR3nt: TGTGCCAGCAGCAAACCTCAGGGGACCTCCTACAATGAGCAGTTCTTC
v_gene: TRBV7-2
j_gene: TRBJ2-1
abundance: -
d_gene: -

CDR3aa: CASSQPGTGDNEQFF
CDR3nt: TGTGCCAGCAGTCAACCCGGGACAGGGGACAATGAGCAGTTCTTC
v_gene: TRBV27
j_gene: TRBJ2-1
abundance: -
d_gene: TRBD1

CDR3aa: CASSPLAGGNEQFF
CDR3nt: TGTGCCAGCAGCCCACTAGCGGGAGGGAATGAGCAGTTCTTC
v_gene: TRBV11-2
j_gene: TRBJ2-1
abundance: -
d_gene: TRBD2

CDR3aa: CASSLEPASSYEQYF
CDR3nt: TGTGCCAGCAGCTTAGAACCCGCTAGCTCCTACGAGCAGTACTTC
v_gene: TRBV11-2
j_gene: TRBJ2-7
abundance: once
d_gene: -

CDR3aa: CASTDRASPLHF
CDR3nt: TGTGCCAGCACCGACAGGGCTTCACCCCTCCACTTT
v_gene: TRBV2
j_gene: TRBJ1-6
abundance: -
d_gene: TRBD1